These 30 T cell receptor beta chains share one sample of origin, sequenced in a study of early stage breast cancer tumors. The table came from immunoSEQ multiplex PCR; TCRdb's copy has only in-frame clones and leaves some out. Altogether about 70,000 clones are present, roughly 80% being singletons, with the ten largest covering 4.7%. Sample: blood. These receptors originate from a person aged 40 to 49 with breast cancer.

V usage is TRBV5-1 and J usage is TRBJ2-5; 7 bases line up with TRBD1. After removal of 4 bases from V and 4 bases from J, the junction contained 10 bases not matched to a gene. The CDR3 sequence is 15 residues long. Per germline, CDR1 SGHRS and CDR2 YFSETQ. In DNA, the CDR3 is TGCGCCAGCAGCAAAAGACAGGGTGAGGGAGAGACCCAGTACTTC. This gives the protein CASSKRQGEGETQYF.

This chain connects TRBV7-3 to TRBJ2-1; D tentatively reads TRBD1 or TRBD2 (7 bases each). Germline-derived CDR1 and CDR2 are SGHTA and FQGTGA. V was clipped by 1 base and J by 0 bases, with 13 bases between them. CDR3 length equals 17 residues. DNA for the CDR3: TGTGCCAGCAGCTTAAGGGGGGGACAGATCTCCTACAATGAGCAGTTCTTC. Its translation: CASSLRGGQISYNEQFF. Based on the CDR3 plus reference TRBV7-3 and TRBJ2-1, the full variable domain is GAGVSQTPSNKVTEKGKYVELRCDPISGHTALYWYRQSLGQGPEFLIYFQGTGAADDSGLPNDRFFAVRPEGSVSTLKIQRTERGDSAVYLCASSLRGGQISYNEQFFGPGTRLTVL.

V usage is TRBV27 and J usage is TRBJ2-2; the match to TRBD1 covers 9 bases. Looked up from germline, CDR1 is MNHEY and CDR2 is SMNVEV (reference sequence). The CDR3 has 14 amino acids. V shed 5 bases, J shed 7 bases, and the junction held 5 bases outside the gene matches. The CDR3 here is CASSIQGAGGELFF. The CDR3 DNA follows: TGTGCCAGCAGTATACAGGGGGCAGGCGGGGAGCTGTTTTTT.

This rearrangement joins TRBV7-8 to TRBJ2-1; D may be TRBD1 or TRBD2 (5 bases each). Trimming cost V 5 bases and J 3 bases, with 14 bases left between them. The CDR3 is 15 amino acids. Per germline, CDR1 SGHVS and CDR2 FQNEAQ. The CDR3 loop reads CASSRAGTNYNEQFF. As DNA, the CDR3 is TGTGCCAGCAGCCGCGCCGGGACGAACTACAATGAGCAGTTCTTC.

The genes are TRBV14 and TRBJ2-3, with a weak D call TRBD2 (5 bases). V shed 4 bases and J shed 4 bases, with 6 bases lying between them. Looked up from germline, CDR1 is SGHDN and CDR2 is FVKESK. This CDR3 has 12 amino acids. The CDR3 region has the DNA TGTGCCAGCAGCCCACTAGCAGATACGCAGTATTTT. Translated, it gives CASSPLADTQYF.

The chain recombines TRBV9 with TRBJ2-1; 7 bases are a match to TRBD1. The CDR3 has 13 residues. Germline V gene data show CDR1 as SGDLS and CDR2 as YYNGEE. With V trimmed by 3 bases and J by 7 bases, 4 bases remained unmatched. The CDR3 spells CASSEWDSNEQFF. The CDR3 bases are TGTGCCAGCAGCGAGTGGGACAGTAATGAGCAGTTCTTC.

The CDR3 protein is CASSSLGWGVSEKLFF. The DNA for the CDR3 is TGTGCCAGCAGCTCCCTTGGGTGGGGAGTGAGTGAAAAACTGTTTTTT. This chain connects TRBV7-8 to TRBJ1-4; D ambiguous. V was cut by 4 bases and J by 7 bases, with 19 bases left in between. The CDR3 is 16 amino acids. Germline V gene sequence: CDR1 SGHVS, CDR2 FQNEAQ. Variable domain in full (rest from reference TRBV7-8 and TRBJ1-4): GAGVSQSPRYKVAKRGQDVALRCDPISGHVSLFWYQQALGQGPEFLTYFQNEAQLDKSGLPSDRFFAERPEGSVSTLKIQRTQQEDSAVYLCASSSLGWGVSEKLFFGSGTQLSVL.

V usage is TRBV2 and J usage is TRBJ2-2; D may be TRBD2 (5 bases). Germline CDR1 is SNHLY and CDR2 is FYNNEI. There are 15 residues in the CDR3. V dropped 6 bases and J dropped 8 bases, with 19 bases sitting between them. This CDR3 reads CASRNGVGLLGELFF. CDR3 coding DNA: TGTGCCAGCAGGAACGGGGTAGGACTTCTTGGGGAGCTGTTTTTT.

The J gene is TRBJ2-1, the V gene TRBV5-4, with unresolved D. This CDR3 comprises 12 residues. The V gene's germline CDR1 is SGHNT and CDR2 YYREEE (reference sequence). Trimming removed 7 bases from V and 7 bases from J, with 12 bases in between. The CDR3 sequence is CASSAPRNEQFF. CDR3 sequence (DNA): TGTGCCAGCTCAGCCCCTCGAAATGAGCAGTTCTTC.

V usage is TRBV28 and J usage is TRBJ2-7; D ambiguous. Germline CDR1 and CDR2: MDHEN and SYDVKM. V dropped 2 bases and J dropped 3 bases, with 5 bases sitting between them. The CDR3 contains 12 residues. CDR3 sequence (DNA): TGTGCCAGCAGTTTAGGTGGCTACGAGCAGTACTTC. This gives the protein CASSLGGYEQYF.

V is TRBV27 and J is TRBJ1-2, with a weak D call TRBD1 (6 bases). The V and J ends lost 0 bases and 5 bases respectively, with 25 bases between them. CDR3 length: 19 amino acids. Germline CDR1 MNHEY, CDR2 SMNVEV (reference sequence). CDR3 region: CASSLSPDWGAELGYGYTF. The CDR3 DNA reads as TGTGCCAGCAGTTTATCTCCTGATTGGGGGGCCGAGCTGGGGTATGGCTACACCTTC.

This chain joins TRBV2 and TRBJ1-4; TRBD1 aligns across 7 bases. The CDR3 totals 14 residues. The germline CDR1 and CDR2 sequences are SNHLY and FYNNEI. The V gene end was trimmed by 5 bases and the J gene end by 7 bases; junction bases not matched to a gene: 7. The CDR3 protein is CASSPNRGGEKLFF. The CDR3 nucleotides read TGTGCCAGCAGTCCAAACAGGGGTGGTGAAAAACTGTTTTTT.

The chain links TRBV6-5 to TRBJ1-3; D might be TRBD1 (5 bases). Looked up from germline, CDR1 is MNHEY and CDR2 is SVGAGI. The CDR3 consists of 15 residues. The V end lost 6 bases, the J end lost 0 bases, and 12 bases lay between the germline ends. CDR3 in DNA: TGTGCCAGCAGCCCTGACAGAAGCTCTGGAAACACCATATATTTT. Its protein is CASSPDRSSGNTIYF.

The rearrangement joins TRBV18 to TRBJ2-7; D uncertain. The germline V gene encodes CDR1 KGHSH and CDR2 LQKENI. This CDR3 region has 15 residues. Trimming cost V 3 bases and J 3 bases, with 15 bases left between them. The DNA of the CDR3 is TGTGCCAGCTCACCCTCCTCCTCGGGCGGCTACGAGCAGTACTTC. Its protein is CASSPSSSGGYEQYF.

This chain links TRBV4-2 with TRBJ1-2, with no clear D. V was shortened by 10 bases and J by 5 bases, with 11 bases between the two germline ends. This CDR3 spans 11 amino acids. CDR1 is LGHNA and CDR2 is YNFKEQ in the germline V gene. CDR3 DNA: TGTGCCATCTCGGACGGATATGGCTACACCTTC. This encodes CAISDGYGYTF.

The J gene is TRBJ2-7, the V gene TRBV2; D is perhaps TRBD2 (6 bases). The CDR3 totals 13 residues. The germline V and J ends were trimmed by 5 bases and 3 bases, with 11 bases remaining between them. The germline CDR1 and CDR2 sequences are SNHLY and FYNNEI. The CDR3 protein is CASSWGLVYEQYF. CDR3 in DNA: TGTGCCAGCAGTTGGGGACTGGTCTACGAGCAGTACTTC.

This clone was seen only once. This chain joins TRBV5-6 and TRBJ1-6; 9 bases match TRBD1. CDR1 is SGHDT and CDR2 is YYEEEE in the germline V gene. The trim removed 0 bases at V and 8 bases at J, leaving 6 bases unmatched. The CDR3 extends over 16 amino acids. This chain's CDR3 is CASSLDPQGAYSPLHF. The DNA for the CDR3 is TGTGCCAGCAGCTTGGACCCACAGGGGGCCTATTCACCCCTCCACTTT.

V and J are TRBV27 and TRBJ2-7; D not certain. V lost 5 bases, J lost 5 bases, and 10 bases lay in between. CDR1 is MNHEY, CDR2 SMNVEV, per germline (reference sequence). This CDR3 has 12 amino acids. The CDR3 sequence: CASSPGFDEQYF. The DNA for the CDR3 is TGTGCCAGCAGTCCAGGTTTTGACGAGCAGTACTTC.

This clone occurred a few times. The chain recombines TRBV7-3 with TRBJ2-2; maybe TRBD2 (5 bases). V was shortened by 4 bases and J by 6 bases, with 12 bases between the two germline ends. The CDR3 length is 14 residues. The germline V gene has CDR1 SGHTA and CDR2 FQGTGA. CDR3 bases: TGTGCCAGCAGCTCCGCTAGCAATGCCGGGGAGCTGTTTTTT. It yields the protein CASSSASNAGELFF.

The rearrangement joins TRBV5-1 to TRBJ2-5; 13 bases agree with TRBD2. Looked up from germline, CDR1 is SGHRS and CDR2 is YFSETQ. This CDR3 is built from 15 residues. V gave up 5 bases and J gave up 3 bases; unmatched junction bases: 4. The CDR3 is CASRWGTSGKETQYF. CDR3 sequence (DNA): TGCGCCAGCAGGTGGGGGACTAGCGGGAAAGAGACCCAGTACTTC.

This clone was recorded once. The chain combines TRBV7-9 with TRBJ2-7; 11 positions match TRBD2. With V trimmed by 5 bases and J by 4 bases, 10 bases remained unmatched. CDR3 length: 16 residues. From germline, CDR1 is SEHNR and CDR2 FQNEAQ (reference sequence). The CDR3 DNA follows: TGTGCCAGCAGCCAAGAAGCTAGCGGGAGGCTTTACGAGCAGTACTTC. Translated, it gives CASSQEASGRLYEQYF.

The chain combines TRBV7-6 with TRBJ1-1; D remains ambiguous. This CDR3 spans 16 amino acids. V was shortened by 5 bases and J by 0 bases, with 16 bases between the two germline ends. The germline V gene has CDR1 SGHVS and CDR2 FNYEAQ. This CDR3 is CASSTRSGSVNTEAFF. CDR3 DNA: TGTGCCAGCAGCACTCGTTCGGGCAGTGTGAACACTGAAGCTTTCTTT.

This CDR3 is CASSQASSGANVLTF. DNA for the CDR3: TGTGCCAGCAGCCAAGCGAGCTCTGGGGCCAACGTCCTGACTTTC. The chain links TRBV7-2 to TRBJ2-6; D not certain. Trimming took 5 bases from V and 0 from J, leaving 8 bases between them. The CDR3 length is 15 residues. Per germline, CDR1 SGHTA and CDR2 FQGNSA.

This clone appeared a single time. The chain combines TRBV15 with TRBJ1-1; TRBD1 might be the D (6 bases). This CDR3 region has 16 residues. With 0 bases removed from V and 1 base from J, the gap between germline ends came to 12 bases. Germline assignment: CDR1 LNHNV and CDR2 YYDKDF (reference sequence). CDR3 DNA: TGTGCCACCAGCAGAGATAGGGGGAAGGGGAACACTGAAGCTTTCTTT. Its protein is CATSRDRGKGNTEAFF.

The genes are TRBV27 and TRBJ2-7; 7 nucleotides match TRBD1. V lost 6 bases to trimming and J lost 3 bases; unmatched junction nucleotides: 8. Germline CDR1 reads MNHEY; CDR2 reads SMNVEV (reference sequence). This CDR3 is 14 amino acids long. The CDR3 DNA reads as TGTGCCAGCAGCCCTGGACAGGCAGTCTACGAGCAGTACTTC. This sequence encodes CASSPGQAVYEQYF.

J is TRBJ2-6 and V is TRBV5-1; no clear D. V was trimmed by 4 bases and J by 0 bases, leaving 8 bases between them. In germline, CDR1 is SGHRS, CDR2 YFSETQ. The CDR3 has 15 residues. The DNA for the CDR3 is TGCGCCAGCAGCCGACTGATCTCTGGGGCCAACGTCCTGACTTTC. It is translated as CASSRLISGANVLTF.

The CDR3 here is CASSPPGGANEKLFF. The CDR3 DNA follows: TGTGCCAGCAGCCCGCCCGGGGGAGCTAATGAAAAACTGTTTTTT. The rearrangement uses TRBV11-1 and TRBJ1-4, with a tentative D call TRBD1 (5 bases). There are 15 residues in the CDR3. The V end was cut by 5 bases, the J end by 3 bases, with 13 bases between. Looked up from germline, CDR1 is SGHAT and CDR2 is FQDESV (reference sequence).

This chain joins TRBV4-1 and TRBJ2-7; maybe TRBD1 (6 bases). This CDR3 comprises 15 residues. Germline CDR1 is MGHRA and CDR2 is YSYEKL. Trimming removed 3 bases at V and 3 bases at J, with 15 bases between. CDR3 region: CASSQITGRDYEQYF. CDR3 in DNA: TGCGCCAGCAGCCAGATAACAGGGCGCGACTACGAGCAGTACTTC.

This clone was seen once. This chain uses TRBV30 with TRBJ2-4; D remains ambiguous. V lost 0 bases and J lost 0, with 12 bases in between. Germline V gene sequence: CDR1 GTSNPN, CDR2 SVGIG (reference sequence). This CDR3 region has 16 residues. This CDR3 reads CAWSVRLDLAKNIQYF. The CDR3 DNA sequence: TGTGCCTGGAGTGTACGTTTGGATCTAGCCAAAAACATTCAGTACTTC.

This chain uses TRBV18 with TRBJ1-1, with D perhaps TRBD1 (5 bases). The CDR3 totals 15 residues. V gave up 4 bases and J gave up 8 bases, with 20 bases separating them. Germline CDR1 and CDR2: KGHSH and LQKENI. CDR3 region: CASSQEQGSEGEAFF. The CDR3 DNA is TGTGCCAGCTCACAGGAGCAGGGTTCTGAGGGGGAAGCTTTCTTT.